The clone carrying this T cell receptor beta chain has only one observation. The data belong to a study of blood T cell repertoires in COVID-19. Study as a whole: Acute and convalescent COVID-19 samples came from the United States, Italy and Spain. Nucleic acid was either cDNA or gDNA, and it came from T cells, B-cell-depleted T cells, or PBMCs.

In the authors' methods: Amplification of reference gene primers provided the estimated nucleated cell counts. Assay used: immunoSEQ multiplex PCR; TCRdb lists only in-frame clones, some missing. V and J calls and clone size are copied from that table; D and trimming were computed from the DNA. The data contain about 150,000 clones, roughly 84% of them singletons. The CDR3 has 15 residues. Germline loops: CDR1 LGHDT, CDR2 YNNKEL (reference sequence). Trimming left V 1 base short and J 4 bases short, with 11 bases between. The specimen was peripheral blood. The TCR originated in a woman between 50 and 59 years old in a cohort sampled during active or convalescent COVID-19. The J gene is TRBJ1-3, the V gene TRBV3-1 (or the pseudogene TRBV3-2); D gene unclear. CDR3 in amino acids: CASSQARVGGNTIYF. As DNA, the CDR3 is TGTGCCAGCAGCCAAGCGAGGGTTGGGGGAAACACCATATATTTT.